This paragraph reports one T cell receptor beta chain. Participants were aged about 18 to 90 years from some 24 US areas. Cohorts were assigned according to the clinical history that participants reported. Before they entered the study, exposed participants had met a COVID-19 case within 2 weeks. The record originates from a study of blood T cell repertoires in COVID-19. Overall study: There were acute and convalescent COVID-19 samples, and they came from the United States, Italy and Spain.

Libraries were prepared by immunoSEQ multiplex PCR; TCRdb keeps only in-frame clonotypes and omits some of them. The profile shows 250,000 or so clones, more than 75% of them singletons. Trimming took 3 bases from V and 3 from J, leaving 11 bases between them. Per germline, CDR1 LNHDA and CDR2 SQIVND (reference sequence). The CDR3 spans 15 residues. This chain links TRBV19 with TRBJ1-4, with D possibly matching TRBD1 (5 bases). Sample: PBMCs or T cells enriched from blood (not recorded which). The TCR was taken from a woman aged 45-59 years who had been exposed to COVID-19. The CDR3 is CASSIGRTPNEKLFF. The CDR3 bases are TGTGCCAGTAGTATTGGAAGGACACCTAATGAAAAACTGTTTTTT.